Below, 31 T cell receptor beta chains from the same sample are listed, as sequenced in a study of cytomegalovirus exposure and HLA in healthy donors. It was with 60 Vbeta and 13 Jbeta primers that the PCR ran. The data were produced by immunoSEQ multiplex PCR, yet TCRdb's version contains in-frame clones alone and is incomplete. In the table there are around 150,000 clones, 79% of which are singletons. The sequencing input was PBMCs. These receptors all stem from a man aged 40-50 years in good health and CMV-seronegative.

The chain recombines TRBV5-6 with TRBJ2-1; D ambiguous. V lost 2 bases and J lost 10, with 10 bases in between. Germline CDR1 is SGHDT and CDR2 is YYEEEE. The CDR3 length is 12 residues. CDR3 sequence: CASSFYSLEQFF. CDR3 sequence (DNA): TGTGCCAGCAGCTTTTACTCTCTGGAGCAGTTCTTC.

In this sample, this clone turned up a few times. The chain recombines TRBV28 with TRBJ1-1; TRBD1 might be the D (6 bases). Germline values: CDR1 MDHEN, CDR2 SYDVKM. The V and J ends lost 6 bases and 10 bases respectively, with 12 bases between them. The CDR3 covers 11 residues. CDR3 protein: CASRGSGVAFF. CDR3 nucleotides: TGTGCCAGCAGGGGCTCAGGGGTAGCTTTCTTT.

The V gene is TRBV5-1, the J gene TRBJ2-1; TRBD2 aligns across 8 bases. Trimming cost V 4 bases and J 5 bases; bases outside gene matches: 14. The CDR3 totals 17 residues. Germline CDR1 is SGHRS and CDR2 is YFSETQ. The CDR3 loop reads CASSGSGGRAFDNEQFF. CDR3 nucleotides: TGCGCCAGCAGCGGATCGGGGGGGAGGGCATTCGACAATGAGCAGTTCTTC.

The rearrangement uses TRBV7-2 and TRBJ2-7, with 8 positions matching TRBD2. CDR3 length: 13 amino acids. V gave up 4 bases and J gave up 6 bases; unmatched junction bases: 5. Germline values: CDR1 SGHTA, CDR2 FQGNSA. The CDR3 coding sequence is TGTGCCAGCAGCTCAGGACTAGCCCCCGAGCAGTACTTC. As protein: CASSSGLAPEQYF.

The CDR3 reads CASRSGIMRNTGELFF. In DNA, the CDR3 is TGCGCCAGCAGATCCGGGATCATGAGGAACACCGGGGAGCTGTTTTTT. The chain joins TRBV5-1 to TRBJ2-2; tentative D call: TRBD2 (5 bases). Germline values: CDR1 SGHRS, CDR2 YFSETQ. The CDR3 totals 16 residues. V was cut by 5 bases and J by 1 base, with 15 bases left in between. Full variable domain (remainder filled in from reference TRBV5-1 and TRBJ2-2): KAGVTQTPRYLIKTRGQQVTLSCSPISGHRSVSWYQQTPGQGLQFLFEYFSETQRNKGNFPGRFSGRQFSNSRSEMNVSTLELGDSALYLCASRSGIMRNTGELFFGEGSRLTVL.

The chain is built from TRBV27 and TRBJ2-1; D may be TRBD2 (6 bases). CDR3 length: 16 amino acids. V was clipped by 1 base and J by 4 bases, with 14 bases between them. Germline assignment: CDR1 MNHEY and CDR2 SMNVEV (reference sequence). In DNA form, the CDR3 reads TGTGCCAGCAGTTTATTGATAGGAGGGCCATACAATGAGCAGTTCTTC. This translates into CASSLLIGGPYNEQFF.

The chain is built from TRBV19 and TRBJ2-3; D is perhaps TRBD1 (6 bases). Trimming stripped 3 bases from V and 4 bases from J, with 14 bases between. The CDR3 sequence is 15 residues long. The germline gives CDR1 LNHDA, CDR2 SQIVND (reference sequence). CDR3 sequence (DNA): TGTGCCAGTAGTATGGCGGCAGGGGCCGCAGATACGCAGTATTTT. Translating gives CASSMAAGAADTQYF.

The V gene is TRBV27, the J gene TRBJ2-1; D is possibly TRBD1 (5 bases). This CDR3 has 14 amino acids. V lost 5 bases, J lost 4 bases, and 12 bases lay in between. Germline CDR1 MNHEY, CDR2 SMNVEV (reference sequence). CDR3: CASSIQDPYNEQFF. CDR3 in DNA: TGTGCCAGCAGTATACAGGACCCATACAATGAGCAGTTCTTC.

The V gene is TRBV7-2, the J gene TRBJ2-1; 9 bases are shared with TRBD2. Germline CDR1 is SGHTA and CDR2 is FQGNSA. The CDR3 has 15 amino acids. Germline trimming cut 1 base from V and 7 bases from J; bases unmatched to any gene: 5. In DNA form, the CDR3 reads TGTGCCAGCAGCTTAGTTAGTAGCGGGAGAAATGAGCAGTTCTTC. It yields the protein CASSLVSSGRNEQFF.

This chain links TRBV19 with TRBJ2-7; the match to TRBD2 covers 7 bases. This CDR3 has 14 residues. Germline V gives CDR1 LNHDA, CDR2 SQIVND (reference sequence). The trim removed 5 bases at V and 2 bases at J, leaving 6 bases unmatched. DNA of the CDR3: TGTGCCAGTAGTTTAACTAGCGACACCTACGAGCAGTACTTC. It is translated as CASSLTSDTYEQYF.

Concerning this clone itself: Other nucleotide sequences from this sample produce the same CDR3. The chain couples TRBV4-3 to TRBJ2-7; D is possibly TRBD2 (6 bases). The length of the CDR3 is 16 residues. Germline V CDR1 and CDR2: LGHNA, YSLEER. Trimming shortened V by 3 bases and J by 6 bases, and 21 bases separated the two germline ends. The CDR3 nucleotides are TGCGCCAGCAGCCAGGTGGGCGGGGTATCTTCGGGCGAGCAGTACTTC. Encoded protein: CASSQVGGVSSGEQYF.

The chain employs TRBV7-9 and TRBJ2-6; 8 bases are shared with TRBD1. The V gene's germline CDR1 is SEHNR and CDR2 FQNEAQ (reference sequence). The CDR3 loop spans 18 amino acids. V lost 1 base and J lost 2; bases outside the gene matches: 7. The chain's CDR3 is CASSLGPDRVAGANVLTF. The CDR3 region has the DNA TGTGCCAGCAGCTTAGGGCCGGACAGGGTGGCTGGGGCCAACGTCCTGACTTTC.

V is TRBV5-6 and J is TRBJ2-1; 9 nucleotides match TRBD2. CDR3 size: 17 residues. Trimming cost V 4 bases and J 2 bases; bases outside gene matches: 10. Germline-derived CDR1 and CDR2 are SGHDT and YYEEEE. The CDR3 here is CASSRGGAGGAYNEQFF. In nucleotides, the CDR3 is TGTGCCAGCAGCCGCGGGGGGGCGGGTGGGGCCTACAATGAGCAGTTCTTC.

The chain uses TRBV5-4 and TRBJ1-1; 9 bases are a match to TRBD1. Germline CDR1 reads SGHNT; CDR2 reads YYREEE (reference sequence). V lost 4 bases, J lost 4 bases, and 5 bases stayed unmatched. The CDR3 runs 14 residues. CDR3 in amino acids: CASSLDRGPTEAFF. As DNA, the CDR3 is TGTGCCAGCAGCCTGGACAGGGGCCCCACTGAAGCTTTCTTT.

The rearrangement uses TRBV28 and TRBJ1-3, with D tentatively TRBD1 (6 bases). Germline V gene sequence: CDR1 MDHEN, CDR2 SYDVKM. This CDR3 has 16 residues. V lost 6 bases, J lost 0 bases, and 15 bases lay in between. The chain's CDR3 is CASSAEQDSSGNTIYF. CDR3 DNA sequence: TGTGCCAGCAGCGCAGAGCAGGACAGCTCTGGAAACACCATATATTTT.

The chain couples TRBV4-3 to TRBJ2-1; TRBD2 matches 10 bases. The CDR3 extends over 18 amino acids. V was clipped by 4 bases and J by 1 base; unmatched bases: 10. Germline CDR1 reads LGHNA; CDR2 reads YSLEER. CDR3 nucleotide sequence: TGCGCCAGCAGCCCAAGGGCTAGCGGGAGTAGTTCCTACAATGAGCAGTTCTTC. This encodes CASSPRASGSSSYNEQFF.

Written as DNA, the CDR3 is TGTGCCAGCAGATCGGGACTAGCGGGATCGAGGTCCTACAATGAGCAGTTCTTC. Its protein product is CASRSGLAGSRSYNEQFF. The V and J genes are TRBV7-2 and TRBJ2-1, with 13 bases matching TRBD2. The CDR3 sequence is 18 residues long. With V trimmed by 6 bases and J by 1 base, 9 bases remained unmatched. From germline, CDR1 is SGHTA and CDR2 FQGNSA.

The chain couples TRBV27 to TRBJ2-1; 12 positions match TRBD2. Germline V CDR1 and CDR2: MNHEY, SMNVEV (reference sequence). CDR3 length equals 15 residues. J was trimmed by 0 bases and V by 8 bases; bases with no gene match: 2. The CDR3 DNA reads as TGTGCCAGCCTAGCGGGGGGGAGCTCCTACAATGAGCAGTTCTTC. The encoded protein is CASLAGGSSYNEQFF.

This chain uses TRBV5-1 with TRBJ1-5; a weak D match, TRBD1 (6 bases). The CDR3 is made up of 15 amino acids. In germline, CDR1 is SGHRS, CDR2 YFSETQ. Trimming removed 4 bases from V and 1 base from J, with 12 bases in between. CDR3 region: CASSMGGQSNQPQHF. The CDR3 DNA reads TGCGCCAGCAGCATGGGAGGACAGAGCAATCAGCCCCAGCATTTT.

This clone came up a few times. V usage is TRBV2 and J usage is TRBJ2-2; no clear D. V lost 4 bases to trimming and J lost 3 bases, with 21 bases between them. CDR3 length equals 18 residues. The germline V gene has CDR1 SNHLY and CDR2 FYNNEI. The CDR3 DNA reads as TGTGCCAGCAGTGGCACGCCTATCCCTCCTCGCTACACCGGGGAGCTGTTTTTT. This translates into CASSGTPIPPRYTGELFF.

DNA for the CDR3: TGTGCCAGCAGCTTAGGGGCGATCTCCTACGAGCAGTACTTC. Translation gives CASSLGAISYEQYF. The rearrangement joins TRBV7-2 to TRBJ2-5; D unresolved. The J call is doubtful: the DNA matches TRBJ2-7 better. Germline V gene sequence: CDR1 SGHTA, CDR2 FQGNSA. The CDR3 totals 14 residues.

V is TRBV9 and J is TRBJ2-2; the match to TRBD2 covers 11 bases. Trimming at V came to 4 bases and at J to 5 bases, leaving 4 bases not matched to a gene. Germline V gene lookup returns CDR1 SGDLS and CDR2 YYNGEE. The CDR3 is 15 residues long. The CDR3 sequence: CASSPRTSGTGELFF. The CDR3 nucleotides are TGTGCCAGCAGCCCCCGGACTAGCGGGACCGGGGAGCTGTTTTTT.

This clone was seen a few times. The same CDR3 also results from other DNA sequences found in this sample. The J gene is TRBJ2-7, the V gene TRBV4-3; tentatively, D is TRBD2 (6 bases). Germline V CDR1 and CDR2: LGHNA, YSLEER. This CDR3 region has 16 residues. V shed 1 base and J shed 6 bases, with 19 bases lying between them. The CDR3 protein is CASSQVGGVSSGEQYF. The CDR3 DNA reads TGCGCCAGCAGCCAAGTGGGCGGGGTATCTTCGGGCGAGCAGTACTTC.

The chain links TRBV28 to TRBJ1-2; perhaps TRBD1 as D (6 bases). Germline V CDR1 and CDR2: MDHEN, SYDVKM. This CDR3 region has 13 residues. Trimming removed 11 bases from V and 2 bases from J, with 15 bases in between. CDR3 amino acids: CAVLQGRNYGYTF. The CDR3 region has the DNA TGTGCCGTACTTCAGGGGCGGAACTATGGCTACACCTTC.

The V call is TRBV19, the J call TRBJ2-1; 8 nucleotides align to TRBD2. The CDR3 contains 14 residues. Looked up from germline, CDR1 is LNHDA and CDR2 is SQIVND (reference sequence). With 7 bases clipped from V and 8 bases from J, the junction kept 10 bases outside the gene matches. The CDR3 reads CASMVDSGKDEQFF. CDR3 nucleotides: TGTGCCAGTATGGTGGATAGCGGGAAGGATGAGCAGTTCTTC.

This sequence joins TRBV6-1 and TRBJ2-1; 7 nucleotides agree with TRBD2. The CDR3 contains 16 residues. From germline, CDR1 is MNHNS and CDR2 SASEGT. Trimming removed 2 bases from V and 3 bases from J; junction bases left unmatched: 7. The CDR3 loop is CASSERGGRIYNEQFF. DNA of the CDR3: TGTGCCAGCAGTGAAAGAGGCGGGAGAATCTACAATGAGCAGTTCTTC.

V and J are TRBV15 and TRBJ2-7; D is ambiguous. There are 14 residues in the CDR3. Germline CDR1 LNHNV, CDR2 YYDKDF (reference sequence). With 0 bases removed from V and 2 bases from J, the gap between germline ends came to 8 bases. The CDR3 sequence: CATSRDRLPYEQYF. CDR3 bases: TGTGCCACCAGCAGAGATCGACTTCCCTACGAGCAGTACTTC.

This chain connects TRBV7-8 to TRBJ2-3; 7 nucleotides agree with TRBD1. The CDR3 consists of 18 residues. After removal of 1 base from V and 0 bases from J, the junction contained 10 bases not matched to a gene. Germline CDR1 SGHVS, CDR2 FQNEAQ. CDR3 loop: CASSLGPRLTGSTDTQYF. The DNA of the CDR3 is TGTGCCAGCAGCTTAGGGCCGCGGTTGACAGGGAGCACAGATACGCAGTATTTT.

The rearrangement links TRBV27 to TRBJ2-5; TRBD1 aligns across 11 bases. TRBJ2-7 explains the end of the DNA better; the J call may be wrong. Germline V CDR1 and CDR2: MNHEY, SMNVEV (reference sequence). CDR3 length: 16 amino acids. Here the CDR3 DNA reads TGTGCCAGCAGTATTAACTCCGGGACAGGGGGCTACGAGCAGTACTTC. It is translated as CASSINSGTGGYEQYF.

The chain links TRBV28 to TRBJ1-3; D gene unclear. The germline CDR1 and CDR2 sequences are MDHEN and SYDVKM. Trimming pared 3 bases from V and 4 bases from J, leaving 13 bases between. This CDR3 is built from 15 residues. The CDR3 here is CASSLEAIGGNTIYF. CDR3 bases: TGTGCCAGCAGTTTGGAGGCTATCGGAGGAAACACCATATATTTT.

This rearrangement joins TRBV5-4 to TRBJ2-7, with D perhaps matching TRBD2 (5 bases). The DNA end is a closer match to TRBJ2-1, so the J assignment may be wrong. The CDR3 is 13 amino acids. CDR1 is SGHNT, CDR2 YYREEE, per germline (reference sequence). For the CDR3, the DNA is TGTGCCAGCCGTAGCGACTCCTACAATGAGCAGTTCTTC. It codes for CASRSDSYNEQFF.